A single sample is the source of the 8 T cell receptor beta chains below, sequenced in a study of post-analysis software for immune sequencing data. Whole-study findings and limits: The study found TRBV5-6, TRBV5-1 and TRBV20-1 among a few TRBV segments more frequent in patients than controls.

Libraries were made from TCR beta cDNA, and they carried unique molecular identifiers. TCRdb redid the calling of the PCR reads with MiXCR, one entry per CDR3 protein. The table records about 540,000 distinct CDR3 sequences, around 31% of them present only once. For these TCRs, the target antigens are not known. The material sequenced was blood. Receptors originate from a girl aged 2-17 years with multiple sclerosis.

The V gene is TRBV14, the J gene TRBJ1-6; D gene uncertain. The CDR3 length is 15 residues. The germline V gene encodes CDR1 SGHDN and CDR2 FVKESK. V lost 1 base to trimming and J lost 4 bases, with 8 bases between them. DNA for the CDR3: TGTGCCAGCAGCCAAGGTGCCGTGTATAATTCACCCCTCCACTTT. Residues: CASSQGAVYNSPLHF. Together with reference TRBV14 and TRBJ1-6, the CDR3 gives the full variable domain: EAGVTQFPSHSVIEKGQTVTLRCDPISGHDNLYWYRRVMGKEIKFLLHFVKESKQDESGMPNNRFLAERTGGTYSTLKVQPAELEDSGVYFCASSQGAVYNSPLHFGNGTRLTVT.

This rearrangement joins TRBV5-1 to TRBJ2-3; TRBD2 matches at 9 bases. J was trimmed by 0 bases and V by 7 bases; bases with no gene match: 9. The CDR3 loop spans 16 amino acids. Germline lookup yields CDR1 SGHRS and CDR2 YFSETQ. The CDR3 DNA is TGCGCCAGCGCCAGCGGGGGGCCCTTAAGCACAGATACGCAGTATTTT. As protein: CASASGGPLSTDTQYF.

Note on this clonotype: One end of the junction varies from germline; a read error may be responsible. The chain carries TRBV6-1 and TRBJ1-4; D gene unclear. Germline assignment: CDR1 MNHNS and CDR2 SASEGT. CDR3 length equals 13 residues. The CDR3 region has the DNA TGTGCCAGCAGCGAAGACCTGCGGGAAAAACTGTTTTTT. Amino acid sequence: CASSEDLREKLFF.

J is TRBJ2-1 and V is TRBV5-1; D uncertain. CDR1 and CDR2 (germline): SGHRS, YFSETQ. The CDR3 spans 15 residues. The V end lost 0 bases, the J end lost 0 bases, and 7 bases lay between the germline ends. CDR3 loop: CASSLASGSYNEQFF. CDR3 nucleotides: TGCGCCAGCAGCTTGGCCTCGGGCTCCTACAATGAGCAGTTCTTC.

The chain links TRBV20-1 to TRBJ1-2; a weak D match, TRBD1 (6 bases). The CDR3 has 17 amino acids. Deletions cut 0 bases from V and 7 bases from J, with 24 bases between. Per the germline V gene, CDR1 is DFQATT and CDR2 is SNEGSKA (reference sequence). This CDR3 reads CSARDTGASPFGCGYTF. In nucleotides, the CDR3 is TGCAGTGCTAGAGATACGGGGGCATCGCCCTTCGGCTGTGGCTACACCTTC.

This clonotype occurred a few times. This sequence joins TRBV7-9 and TRBJ2-7; 11 positions match TRBD2. Germline V gene lookup returns CDR1 SEHNR and CDR2 FQNEAQ (reference sequence). The CDR3 spans 16 residues. Germline trimming cut 1 base from V and 0 bases from J; bases unmatched to any gene: 2. The CDR3 coding sequence is TGTGCCAGCAGCTTAGTACTAGCGGGGGCCTCCTACGAGCAGTACTTC. It encodes CASSLVLAGASYEQYF. Looking up the rest from reference TRBV7-9 and TRBJ2-7 gives the full variable domain: DTGVSQNPRHKITKRGQNVTFRCDPISEHNRLYWYRQTLGQGPEFLTYFQNEAQLEKSRLLSDRFSAERPKGSFSTLEIQRTEQGDSAMYLCASSLVLAGASYEQYFGPGTRLTVT.

The J gene is TRBJ2-7, the V gene TRBV20-1, with 8 positions matching TRBD1. The J call may be incorrect, as the DNA end agrees better with TRBJ2-5. Per germline, CDR1 DFQATT and CDR2 SNEGSKA (reference sequence). The CDR3 has 15 amino acids. The CDR3 sequence: CSARDWQGARETQYF. The CDR3 DNA sequence: TGCAGTGCTAGAGATTGGCAGGGGGCTAGAGAGACCCAGTACTTC.

On this clonotype itself: The missing conserved phenylalanine or tryptophan at the end of this CDR3 makes a read error likely. The chain links TRBV7-3 to TRBJ2-1; D possibly corresponds to TRBD1 (5 bases). Trimming pared 5 bases from V and 2 bases from J, leaving 7 bases between. The CDR3 loop spans 13 amino acids. The germline gives CDR1 SGHTA, CDR2 FQGTGA. CDR3 sequence reads: CASSTGPYNEQFS. The CDR3 nucleotides read TGTGCCAGCAGCACAGGCCCCTACAATGAGCAGTTCTCC.